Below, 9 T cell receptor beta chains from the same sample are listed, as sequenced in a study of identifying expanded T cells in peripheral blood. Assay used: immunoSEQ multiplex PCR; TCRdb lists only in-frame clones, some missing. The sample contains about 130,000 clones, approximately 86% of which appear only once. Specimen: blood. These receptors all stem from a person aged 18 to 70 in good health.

CDR3: CASSPPPGASGRLKGTQYF. CDR3 DNA: TGTGCCAGCTCACCACCCCCGGGAGCTAGCGGGAGGCTCAAGGGTACGCAGTATTTT. The rearrangement joins TRBV18 to TRBJ2-3; 11 bases are shared with TRBD2. Germline V gives CDR1 KGHSH, CDR2 LQKENI. V was clipped by 0 bases and J by 8 bases; unmatched bases: 16. The CDR3 covers 19 residues.

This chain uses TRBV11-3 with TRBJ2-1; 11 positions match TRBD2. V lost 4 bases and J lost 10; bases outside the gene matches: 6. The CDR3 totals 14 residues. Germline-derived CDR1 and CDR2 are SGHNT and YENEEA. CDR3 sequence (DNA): TGTGCCAGCAGCTCCACTAGCGGGGGAGGAGAGCAGTTCTTC. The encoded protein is CASSSTSGGGEQFF.

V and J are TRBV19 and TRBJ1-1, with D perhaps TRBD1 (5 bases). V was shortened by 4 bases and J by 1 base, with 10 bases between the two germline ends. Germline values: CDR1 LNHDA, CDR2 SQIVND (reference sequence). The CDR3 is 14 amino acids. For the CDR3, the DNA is TGTGCCAGTAGTAAGACAGACAGGAACACTGAAGCTTTCTTT. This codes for CASSKTDRNTEAFF.

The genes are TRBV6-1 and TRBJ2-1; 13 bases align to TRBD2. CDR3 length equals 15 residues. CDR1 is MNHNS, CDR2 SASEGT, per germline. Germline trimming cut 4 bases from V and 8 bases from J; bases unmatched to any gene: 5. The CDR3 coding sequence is TGTGCCAGCAGTGCACTAGCGGGAGGGCCCCATGAGCAGTTCTTC. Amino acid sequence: CASSALAGGPHEQFF.

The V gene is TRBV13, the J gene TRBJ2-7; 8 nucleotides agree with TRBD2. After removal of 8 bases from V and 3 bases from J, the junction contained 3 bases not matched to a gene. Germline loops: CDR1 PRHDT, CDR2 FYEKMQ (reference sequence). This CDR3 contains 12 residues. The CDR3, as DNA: TGTGCCAGCCGCGGGGGGAGCTACGAGCAGTACTTC. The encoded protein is CASRGGSYEQYF.

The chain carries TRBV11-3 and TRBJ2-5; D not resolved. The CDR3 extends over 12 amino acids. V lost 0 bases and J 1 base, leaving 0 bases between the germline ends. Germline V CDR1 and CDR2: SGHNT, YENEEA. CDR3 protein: CASSLDQETQYF. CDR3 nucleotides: TGTGCCAGCAGCTTAGACCAAGAGACCCAGTACTTC.

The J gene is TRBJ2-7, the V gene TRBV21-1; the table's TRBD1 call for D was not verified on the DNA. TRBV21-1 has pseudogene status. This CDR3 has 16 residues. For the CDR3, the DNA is TGTGCCAGCATCCGGGACAGGGGGCTCCCTGAGGACGAGCAGTACTTC. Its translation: CASIRDRGLPEDEQYF.

The CDR3 nucleotides are TGTGCCAGCAGCCAATCAATTCGGGCGTACACCGGGGAGCTGTTTTTT. This sequence encodes CASSQSIRAYTGELFF. V and J are TRBV4-2 and TRBJ2-2; no reliable D call. Germline V CDR1 and CDR2: LGHNA, YNFKEQ. The germline V and J ends were trimmed by 2 bases and 3 bases, with 13 bases remaining between them. This CDR3 region has 16 residues.

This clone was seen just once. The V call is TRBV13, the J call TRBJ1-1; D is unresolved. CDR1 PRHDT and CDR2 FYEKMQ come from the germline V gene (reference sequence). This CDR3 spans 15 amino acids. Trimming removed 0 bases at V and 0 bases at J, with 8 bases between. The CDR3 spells CASSLGPRVNTEAFF. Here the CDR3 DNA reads TGTGCCAGCAGCTTAGGCCCTCGAGTGAACACTGAAGCTTTCTTT.